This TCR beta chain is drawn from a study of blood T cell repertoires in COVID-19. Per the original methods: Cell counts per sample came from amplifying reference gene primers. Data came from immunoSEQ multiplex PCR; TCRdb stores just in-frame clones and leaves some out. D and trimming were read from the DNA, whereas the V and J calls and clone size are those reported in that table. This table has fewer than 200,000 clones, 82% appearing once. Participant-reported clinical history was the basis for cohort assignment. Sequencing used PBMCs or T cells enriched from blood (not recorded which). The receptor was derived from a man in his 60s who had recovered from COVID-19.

DNA for the CDR3: TGCGCCAGCAGCTTGGCCCTTACAGGGGCGGAAGGCTACACCTTC. This encodes CASSLALTGAEGYTF. The V and J genes are TRBV5-1 and TRBJ1-2; 7 nucleotides match TRBD1. V dropped 0 bases and J dropped 8; count of bases not matched to a gene: 10. There are 15 residues in the CDR3. From germline, CDR1 is SGHRS and CDR2 YFSETQ.